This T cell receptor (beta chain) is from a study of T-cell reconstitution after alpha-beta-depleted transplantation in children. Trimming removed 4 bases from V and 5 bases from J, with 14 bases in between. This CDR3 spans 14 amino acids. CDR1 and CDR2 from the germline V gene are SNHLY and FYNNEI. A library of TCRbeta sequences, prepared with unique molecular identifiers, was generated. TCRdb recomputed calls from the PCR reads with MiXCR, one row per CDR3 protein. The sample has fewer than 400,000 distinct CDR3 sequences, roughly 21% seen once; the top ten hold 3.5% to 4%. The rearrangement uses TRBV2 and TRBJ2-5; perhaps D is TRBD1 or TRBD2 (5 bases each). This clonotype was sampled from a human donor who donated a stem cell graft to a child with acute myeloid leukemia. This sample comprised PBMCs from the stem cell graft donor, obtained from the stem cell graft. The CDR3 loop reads CASSAGTDWETQYF. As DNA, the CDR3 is TGTGCCAGCAGTGCCGGGACGGATTGGGAGACCCAGTACTTC. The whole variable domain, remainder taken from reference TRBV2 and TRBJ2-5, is EPEVTQTPSHQVTQMGQEVILRCVPISNHLYFYWYRQILGQKVEFLVSFYNNEISEKSEIFDDQFSVERPDGSNFTLKIRSTKLEDSAMYFCASSAGTDWETQYFGPGTRLLVL.